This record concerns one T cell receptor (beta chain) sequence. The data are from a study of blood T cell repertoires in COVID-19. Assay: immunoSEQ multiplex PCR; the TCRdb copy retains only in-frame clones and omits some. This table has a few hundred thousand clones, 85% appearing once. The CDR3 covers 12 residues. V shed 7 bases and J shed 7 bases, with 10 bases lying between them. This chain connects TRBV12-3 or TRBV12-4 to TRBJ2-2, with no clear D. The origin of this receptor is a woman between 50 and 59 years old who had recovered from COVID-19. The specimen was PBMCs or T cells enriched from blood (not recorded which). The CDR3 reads CASKNADGELFF. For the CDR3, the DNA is TGTGCCAGCAAAAACGCGGACGGGGAGCTGTTTTTT.